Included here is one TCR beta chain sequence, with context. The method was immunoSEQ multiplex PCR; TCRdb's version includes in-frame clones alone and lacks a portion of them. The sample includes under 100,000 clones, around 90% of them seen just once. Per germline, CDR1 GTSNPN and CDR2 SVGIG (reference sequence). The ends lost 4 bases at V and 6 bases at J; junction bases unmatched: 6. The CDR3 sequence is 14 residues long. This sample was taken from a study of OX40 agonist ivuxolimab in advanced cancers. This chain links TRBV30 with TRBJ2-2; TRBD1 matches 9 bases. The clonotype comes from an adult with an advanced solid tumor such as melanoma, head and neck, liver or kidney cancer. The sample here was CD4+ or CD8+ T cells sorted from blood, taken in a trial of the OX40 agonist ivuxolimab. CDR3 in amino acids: CAWTTGGGPGELFF. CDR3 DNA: TGTGCCTGGACGACAGGGGGAGGTCCCGGGGAGCTGTTTTTT.